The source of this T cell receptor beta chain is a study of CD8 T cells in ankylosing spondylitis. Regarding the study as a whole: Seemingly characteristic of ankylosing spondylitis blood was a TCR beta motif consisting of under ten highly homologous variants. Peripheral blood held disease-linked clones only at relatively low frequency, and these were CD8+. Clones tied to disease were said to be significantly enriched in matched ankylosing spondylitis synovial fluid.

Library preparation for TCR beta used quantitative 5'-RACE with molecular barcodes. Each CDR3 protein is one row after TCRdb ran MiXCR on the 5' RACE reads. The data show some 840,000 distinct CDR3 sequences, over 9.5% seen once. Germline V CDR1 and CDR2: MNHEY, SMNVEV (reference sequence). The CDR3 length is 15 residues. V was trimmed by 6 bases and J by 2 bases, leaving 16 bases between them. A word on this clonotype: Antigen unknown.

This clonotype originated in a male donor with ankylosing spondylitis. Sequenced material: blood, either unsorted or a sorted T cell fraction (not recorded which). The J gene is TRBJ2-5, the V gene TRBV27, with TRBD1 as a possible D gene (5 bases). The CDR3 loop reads CASRPTWAGQETQYF. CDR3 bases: TGTGCCAGCAGGCCAACATGGGCAGGGCAAGAGACCCAGTACTTC.